This T cell receptor beta chain appears in the sequencing data of a study of blood T cell repertoires in COVID-19. Across the whole study: Sample material is recorded as cDNA or gDNA derived from T cells, B-cell-depleted T cells, or PBMCs.

Method: immunoSEQ multiplex PCR; TCRdb's copy keeps in-frame clones and lacks some. Of under 300,000 clones listed, around 88% are singletons. Unmatched junction bases numbered 5, after V lost 6 bases and J lost 2 bases. This CDR3 region has 15 residues. Germline CDR1 is LNHDA and CDR2 is SQIVND (reference sequence). The study recruited people aged roughly 18 to 100 years across approximately 24 US areas. Categorization into cohorts depended on clinical history that participants reported. Cohort 3 recovery required two negative PCRs, clearance, or symptom resolution. Sequenced material: PBMCs or T cells enriched from blood (not recorded which). The origin of this receptor is a man aged 35 to 55 who had recovered from COVID-19. This chain links TRBV19 with TRBJ2-1; the match to TRBD1 covers 9 bases. The CDR3 is CASRRTGVPYNEQFF. CDR3 nucleotides: TGTGCCAGTAGAAGGACAGGGGTCCCCTACAATGAGCAGTTCTTC.